The T cell receptor (beta chain) under discussion was sequenced for a study of post-analysis software for immune sequencing data. Across the study: The disease courses spanned relapsing-remitting, secondary progressive and progressive-relapsing forms of multiple sclerosis.

Every TCR beta cDNA library bore unique molecular identifiers. Each CDR3 protein is one row after TCRdb ran MiXCR on the PCR reads. In the table there are roughly 670,000 distinct CDR3 sequences, approximately 60% of which are singletons. CDR1 DFQATT and CDR2 SNEGSKA come from the germline V gene (reference sequence). CDR3 length: 11 amino acids. Study conclusions and caveats: TRBV5-6, TRBV5-1 and TRBV20-1 were among several TRBV segments more frequent in patients than controls.

Details on this clonotype: Its antigen is unidentified.

This chain uses TRBV20-1 with TRBJ2-4; 7 bases agree with TRBD1. The end of the DNA aligns better with TRBJ2-7, so the J call may be wrong. The sequence was collected from a girl aged 2 to 10 with multiple sclerosis. Material for sequencing was blood. The DNA of the CDR3 is TGCAGTGCTAGTCAGGGGGACGAGCAGTACTTC. Translated: CSASQGDEQYF.